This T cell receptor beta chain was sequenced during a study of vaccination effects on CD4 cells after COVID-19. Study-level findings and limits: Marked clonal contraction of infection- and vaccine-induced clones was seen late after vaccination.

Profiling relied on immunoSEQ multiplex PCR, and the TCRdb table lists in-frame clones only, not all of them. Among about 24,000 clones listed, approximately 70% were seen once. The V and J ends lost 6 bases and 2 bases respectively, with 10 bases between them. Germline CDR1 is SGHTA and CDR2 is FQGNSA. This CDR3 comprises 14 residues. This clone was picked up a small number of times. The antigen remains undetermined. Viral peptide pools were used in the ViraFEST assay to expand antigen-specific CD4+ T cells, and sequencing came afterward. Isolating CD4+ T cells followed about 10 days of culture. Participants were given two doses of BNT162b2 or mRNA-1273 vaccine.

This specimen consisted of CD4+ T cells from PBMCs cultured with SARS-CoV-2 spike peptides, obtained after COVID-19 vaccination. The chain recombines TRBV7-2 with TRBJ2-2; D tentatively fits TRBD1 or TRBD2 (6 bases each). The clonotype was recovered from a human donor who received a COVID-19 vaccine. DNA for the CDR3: TGTGCCAGCAGGGGGGCGGGAAACACCGGGGAGCTGTTTTTT. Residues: CASRGAGNTGELFF.